The sequence of this TCR beta chain was determined in a study of blood T cell repertoires in COVID-19. Study as a whole: PBMCs, B-cell-depleted T cells, or T cells provided the cDNA or gDNA that made up the material.

Trimming removed 3 bases at V and 3 bases at J, with 17 bases between. Germline assignment: CDR1 SGHRS and CDR2 YFSETQ. This CDR3 spans 16 amino acids. The data were produced by immunoSEQ multiplex PCR, yet TCRdb's version contains in-frame clones alone and is incomplete. The sample yields 110,000 to 150,000 clones, around 83% seen once. The V call is TRBV5-1, the J call TRBJ2-3; D is possibly TRBD2 (5 bases). The specimen was peripheral blood. This clonotype was sampled from a woman older than 75 with acute or convalescent COVID-19. In nucleotides, the CDR3 is TGCGCCAGCAGCTCCCGGTACGGGGTACGAACAGATACGCAGTATTTT. Its translation is CASSSRYGVRTDTQYF.